The T cell receptor delta chain under discussion was sequenced for a study of γδ T cells in repeated Plasmodium falciparum infection. As for the study in general: Age- and gender-matched Australian children served as comparison for malaria-exposed Malian children. Samples were taken at baseline, before some infections, and 21 days after each. Whole-study results and caveats: Repeated controlled infections reportedly drove waves of new clonotype selection in Vdelta2-negative, mostly Vdelta1+, gammadelta repertoires.

In its sample, this clone was seen a few times. Its antigen is undetermined. A read error is likely here: a far larger clone is one base away. Other DNA sequences of this sample code for an identical CDR3. Both TRG and TRD chains were sequenced from each sorted sample. TCRdb reanalyzed the multiplex PCR reads using CATT. The table shows 40,000 to 55,000 delta-chain clones, with more than 1.5% occurring only once. Flow sorting of PBMC yielded separate Vgamma9/Vdelta2+ and Vdelta2-negative gammadelta T cell populations for bulk repertoire analysis. The CDR3 extends over 21 amino acids. Germline CDR1 reads TSWWSYY; CDR2 reads QGS. Trimming at V came to 4 bases and at J to 0 bases, leaving 22 bases not matched to a gene.

The V and J genes are TRDV1 and TRDJ1; 8 bases are shared with TRDD3. Specimen: gamma-delta T cells from blood. The sequence was obtained from a pool of human donors (malaria-infected and uninfected, not separated). This chain's CDR3 is CALGAIPFTGGSPTYTDKLIF. CDR3 sequence (DNA): TGTGCTCTTGGGGCTATTCCCTTTACTGGGGGGTCTCCCACGTACACCGATAAACTCATCTTT.